This TCR beta chain was profiled in a study of T cell changes during pregnancy in multiple sclerosis. Per the germline V gene, CDR1 is LNHNV and CDR2 is YYDKDF (reference sequence). CDR3 length: 13 residues. The trim removed 4 bases at V and 6 bases at J, leaving 2 bases unmatched. Clones were sequenced by immunoSEQ multiplex PCR, and TCRdb holds only the in-frame ones, with some missing. The table includes just over 55,000 clones, less than 95% detected once. V usage is TRBV15 and J usage is TRBJ1-1; the match to TRBD1 covers 10 bases. The TCR was taken from a female donor in good health, enrolled as a control in a pregnancy study. The source material was peripheral blood, sampled after pregnancy. CDR3 in amino acids: CATSIDRGPEAFF. CDR3 in DNA: TGTGCCACCAGCATAGACAGGGGGCCTGAAGCTTTCTTT.